The 7 T cell receptor beta chains below come from one sample, sequenced in a study of human T cells and chemical hapten exposure. MiXCR, applied by TCRdb to the RACE reads, yields one record per CDR3 protein. There are some 250,000 distinct CDR3 sequences in the sample; roughly 7.7% occur only once, and about 1.2% lies in the top ten. The time point is: pre-sensitization, week 0. Stated treatment: therapeutic diphenylcyclopropenone sensitization with weekly scalp DPC. The sample was whole blood, taken in connection with sensitization to the hapten diphenylcyclopropenone (DPC). The receptors shown here come from a man aged 18 to 30 with alopecia areata. Some clones in this sample may be carry-over from other donors' samples.

The table lists this clonotype with many counts. V gene TRBV4-3 combines with J gene TRBJ1-4; 7 positions agree with TRBD1. After removal of 0 bases from V and 7 bases from J, the junction contained 8 bases not matched to a gene. There are 16 residues in the CDR3. Germline V gives CDR1 LGHNA, CDR2 YSLEER. CDR3 nucleotide sequence: TGCGCCAGCAGCCAAGACGTCACAGGGGTTCGTGAAAAACTGTTTTTT. This translates into CASSQDVTGVREKLFF.

The chain couples TRBV28 to TRBJ1-1, with D possibly matching TRBD1 (5 bases). Trimming stripped 2 bases from V and 7 bases from J, with 5 bases between. The CDR3 is 11 residues long. Per germline, CDR1 MDHEN and CDR2 SYDVKM. CDR3 DNA: TGTGCCAGCAGTTTAGACAGTGAAGCTTTCTTT. Protein sequence: CASSLDSEAFF.

This rearrangement joins TRBV7-9 to TRBJ2-2; no reliable D call. The CDR3 is 15 residues long. CDR1 and CDR2 (germline): SEHNR, FQNEAQ (reference sequence). Trimming removed 2 bases at V and 3 bases at J, with 10 bases between. Here the CDR3 DNA reads TGTGCCAGCAGCTTATTGGCAGGACACACCGGGGAGCTGTTTTTT. It specifies CASSLLAGHTGELFF.

The chain recombines TRBV6-5 with TRBJ1-1, with a possible D match to TRBD1 (5 bases). Trimming stripped 7 bases from V and 4 bases from J, with 22 bases between. The CDR3 is made up of 16 amino acids. Germline V gives CDR1 MNHEY, CDR2 SVGAGI. The CDR3 DNA is TGTGCCAGCACCGCAACGTTCGTGCAGGGTGGCACTGAAGCTTTCTTT. This encodes CASTATFVQGGTEAFF.

With regard to this clonotype: This sequence may be a read error, since a much larger clone differs from it by one base. The J gene is TRBJ1-5, the V gene TRBV7-9; D possibly corresponds to TRBD1 (5 bases). This CDR3 is 12 amino acids long. Germline V CDR1 and CDR2: SEHNR, FQNEAQ (reference sequence). CDR3 sequence: CANSEGPQPQHF. CDR3 DNA sequence: TGTGCCAACAGCGAGGGGCCTCAGCCCCAGCATTTT.

This clonotype was detected only a few times. The V gene is TRBV4-1, the J gene TRBJ2-1; TRBD2 matches 10 bases. The trim removed 0 bases at V and 5 bases at J, leaving 13 bases unmatched. Per germline, CDR1 MGHRA and CDR2 YSYEKL. This CDR3 has 19 residues. The CDR3 sequence: CASSQDGLAGAHFNNEQFF. In DNA, the CDR3 is TGCGCCAGCAGCCAAGATGGGCTAGCGGGGGCCCACTTCAACAATGAGCAGTTCTTC.

This clonotype was seen repeatedly, ten times or more. The chain carries TRBV14 and TRBJ2-2; 13 bases fit TRBD2. CDR3 length equals 15 residues. With V trimmed by 4 bases and J by 5 bases, 1 base remained unmatched. The germline gives CDR1 SGHDN, CDR2 FVKESK. Here the CDR3 reads CASSPTSGGTGELFF. CDR3 in DNA: TGTGCCAGCAGCCCGACTAGCGGGGGGACCGGGGAGCTGTTTTTT.